These T cell receptor beta chains were read from a single sample in a study of a mutant IDH1 vaccine in newly diagnosed glioma. Their cognate antigens are unknown. TCRdb's table, derived via immunoSEQ multiplex PCR, lists solely in-frame clones and lacks some. The profile shows around 44,000 clones, roughly 84% of them singletons. Sequencing used PBMCs, obtained from a glioma patient whose treatment included an IDH1 peptide vaccine. The source of these receptors is a man aged 35 to 55 with glioma. CDR3s include the opening cysteine and the closing phenylalanine or tryptophan. A D gene is named only where the DNA matches it firmly. Only part of the rows carry a size: once, few, many, or a class if the clone is expanded.

-	-	TRBV15	TRBJ2-5	CATSHSGPDQETQYF	TGTGCCACCAGCCACAGTGGACCGGACCAAGAGACCCAGTACTTC
-	-	TRBV5-1	TRBJ1-1	CASSGRGAGPEAFF	TGCGCCAGCAGCGGGAGGGGTGCCGGGCCTGAAGCTTTCTTT
-	-	TRBV5-1	TRBJ2-3	CASSRGGGAQKDTQYF	TGCGCCAGCAGCCGAGGGGGGGGCGCGCAAAAAGATACGCAGTATTTT
-	-	TRBV7-8	TRBJ2-7	CASSLVTGNYEQYF	TGTGCCAGCAGCTTAGTTACGGGGAACTACGAGCAGTACTTC
few	-	TRBV14	TRBJ1-1	CASSQSGVYVGAFF	TGTGCCAGCAGCCAATCGGGAGTTTACGTGGGAGCTTTCTTT
-	TRBD1	TRBV7-2	TRBJ2-1	CASSLGGTGLWEQFF	TGTGCCAGCAGCTTAGGCGGGACAGGGCTATGGGAGCAGTTCTTC
-	-	TRBV14	TRBJ2-3	CASSQGLVVGDTQYF	TGTGCCAGCAGCCAAGGCTTGGTTGTGGGAGATACGCAGTATTTT
-	-	TRBV6-6	TRBJ2-2	CASSWGLNTGELFF	TGTGCCAGCAGTTGGGGACTCAACACCGGGGAGCTGTTTTTT
-	TRBD2	TRBV13	TRBJ2-7	CASSLGGSGGGGSYEQYF	TGTGCCAGCAGCTTAGGCGGAAGTGGCGGGGGAGGCTCCTACGAGCAGTACTTC
-	TRBD2	TRBV6-5	TRBJ2-7	CASSRRGGPDEQYF	TGTGCCAGCAGTAGGCGGGGGGGCCCAGACGAGCAGTACTTC
-	-	TRBV6-5	TRBJ1-1	CASSAPVRAEAFF	TGTGCCAGCAGCGCCCCGGTGAGGGCTGAAGCTTTCTTT
-	TRBD2	TRBV13	TRBJ2-5	CASSLSGGRETQYF	TGTGCCAGCAGCCTTAGCGGGGGCCGGGAGACCCAGTACTTC
-	TRBD2	TRBV2	TRBJ2-2	CASSEPSGGAGTGELFF	TGTGCCAGCAGTGAGCCTAGCGGGGGGGCCGGGACCGGGGAGCTGTTTTTT
-	-	TRBV4-1	TRBJ1-5	CASSQDFFRRAGQPQHF	TGCGCCAGCAGCCAAGATTTTTTTAGGAGGGCGGGTCAGCCCCAGCATTTT
-	-	TRBV21-1	TRBJ1-4	CASSNRQGPDEKLFF	TGTGCCAGCAGCAACAGACAGGGTCCCGATGAAAAACTGTTTTTT
-	-	TRBV30	TRBJ2-7	CAWKGPGYEQYF	TGTGCCTGGAAGGGGCCCGGGTACGAGCAGTACTTC
-	-	TRBV6-1	TRBJ1-5	CASSGGNQPQHF	TGTGCCAGCAGTGGGGGGAATCAGCCCCAGCATTTT
-	-	TRBV25-1	TRBJ2-3	CASSEPGTDTQYF	TGTGCCAGCAGTGAGCCAGGCACAGATACGCAGTATTTT
-	TRBD2	TRBV30	TRBJ2-5	CAWSATSRGETQYF	TGTGCCTGGAGTGCGACTAGCAGAGGAGAGACCCAGTACTTC
-	-	TRBV29-1	TRBJ2-5	CSVCTALGGGGTQYF	TGCAGCGTTTGCACGGCTCTAGGAGGAGGAGGGACCCAGTACTTC
-	-	TRBV27	TRBJ2-5	CASSSLGEETQYF	TGTGCCAGCTCGTCCCTGGGTGAAGAGACCCAGTACTTC
-	-	TRBV5-1	TRBJ2-2	CASSPGGALFTGELFF	TGCGCCAGCAGCCCAGGGGGGGCCCTTTTCACCGGGGAGCTGTTTTTT
-	TRBD1	TRBV2	TRBJ1-5	CASSRDRGPNQPQHF	TGTGCCAGCAGTAGAGACAGGGGTCCCAATCAGCCCCAGCATTTT
-	-	TRBV27	TRBJ1-1	CASRGTANTEAFF	TGTGCCAGCAGGGGGACCGCGAACACTGAAGCTTTCTTT
-	TRBD1	TRBV4-2	TRBJ1-1	CASRSGEGQGGRTEAFF	TGTGCCAGCCGATCGGGCGAAGGACAGGGAGGGAGGACTGAAGCTTTCTTT
once	-	TRBV6-1	TRBJ2-5	CASSEAGGTKTQYF	TGTGCCAGCAGTGAAGCAGGGGGGACGAAGACCCAGTACTTC
-	-	TRBV27	TRBJ2-6	CASSPGWGPVSGANVLTF	TGTGCCAGCAGTCCCGGGTGGGGCCCCGTGAGTGGGGCCAACGTCCTGACTTTC
-	-	TRBV7-2	TRBJ2-2	CASSLAGGVNTGELFF	TGTGCCAGCAGCTTAGCGGGGGGCGTGAACACCGGGGAGCTGTTTTTT
-	-	TRBV12-2	TRBJ1-5	CASRSIRDGNQPQHF	TGTGCAAGTCGCTCTATACGGGACGGCAATCAGCCCCAGCATTTT
-	TRBD1	TRBV2	TRBJ1-2	CASSSQGNYGYTF	TGTGCCAGCAGTTCACAGGGGAACTATGGCTACACCTTC
-	TRBD2	TRBV5-1	TRBJ2-5	CASSLRTSGGETQYF	TGCGCCAGCAGCCTGAGGACTAGCGGAGGAGAGACCCAGTACTTC